This paragraph covers one T cell receptor (beta chain) sequence. Its antigen is undetermined. PCR amplification relied on 60 Vbeta primers (plus 13 Jbeta primers). The assay was immunoSEQ multiplex PCR, and TCRdb's table has in-frame clones only and misses some. This table holds 110,000 or so clones, 74% found once. This sample is drawn from a study of cytomegalovirus exposure and HLA in healthy donors. Germline V lookup: CDR1 SGHDT, CDR2 YYEEEE. The CDR3 contains 19 residues. V lost 3 bases, J lost 5 bases, and 14 bases stayed unmatched. General observations from the study: Several top significant clusters appeared, in a later analysis, to be linked to common viral pathogens. In vitro testing confirmed a few CMV-associated chains as specific for CMV antigens.

The chain couples TRBV5-6 to TRBJ2-1, with 13 bases fitting TRBD2. The TCR was taken from a woman aged 45 to 65 in good health and CMV-seropositive. The specimen was PBMCs. Here the CDR3 DNA reads TGTGCCAGCAGCTCACTTGGACTAGCGGGGGACCCTTTGAACAATGAGCAGTTCTTC. This encodes CASSSLGLAGDPLNNEQFF.